This T cell receptor beta chain was sequenced during a study of T cell repertoires in cytomegalovirus infection. The germline gives CDR1 SEHNR, CDR2 FQNEAQ (reference sequence). CDR3 length: 14 residues. After removal of 5 bases from V and 5 bases from J, the junction contained 8 bases not matched to a gene. TCRdb re-called the reads through MiXCR, storing one row per CDR3 protein. The sample shows about 310,000 distinct CDR3 sequences, roughly a tenth of them seen only once. This clonotype was seen more than once but under ten times. The sequence was obtained from a human donor in good health (CMV status not recorded). Some clones in this sample may be carry-over from other donors' samples. The J gene is TRBJ2-5, the V gene TRBV7-9, with 7 bases aligning to TRBD1. Source material: PBMCs. In nucleotides, the CDR3 is TGTGCCAGCAGCAGCACAGGGGTACGGGAGACCCAGTACTTC. Translating it yields CASSSTGVRETQYF.